A single sample gave rise to the 26 T cell receptor beta chains below, sequenced in a study of blood T cell repertoires in COVID-19. Here immunoSEQ multiplex PCR was the method, and the copy in TCRdb shows in-frame clones only, minus some. The repertoire holds roughly 120,000 clones, with 70% to 90% as singletons. What was sequenced was peripheral blood. The origin of the receptors is a human donor in a cohort sampled during active COVID-19.

Only one count was recorded for this clone. This rearrangement joins TRBV6-5 to TRBJ1-6; D possibly corresponds to TRBD1 (5 bases). The V end lost 0 bases, the J end lost 6 bases, and 9 bases lay between the germline ends. Germline CDR1 reads MNHEY; CDR2 reads SVGAGI. This CDR3 spans 15 amino acids. The DNA of the CDR3 is TGTGCCAGCAGTTACTCAACGGGGGTTAATTCACCCCTCCACTTT. Protein product: CASSYSTGVNSPLHF.

The chain employs TRBV4-3 and TRBJ1-4, with D maybe TRBD1 (6 bases). The CDR3 sequence is 16 residues long. The V end was cut by 5 bases, the J end by 10 bases, with 23 bases between. Germline V CDR1 and CDR2: LGHNA, YSLEER. Written as DNA, the CDR3 is TGCGCCAGCAGCTCGGGGCAGGGGCACCCGGGTAGAAAACTGTTTTTT. It yields the protein CASSSGQGHPGRKLFF.

The chain combines TRBV7-3 with TRBJ1-1; possibly TRBD1 for D (6 bases). Between the trimmed V and J ends, which lost 4 bases and 8 bases, there was a span of 14 bases. CDR3 length equals 13 residues. CDR1 SGHTA and CDR2 FQGTGA come from the germline V gene. For the CDR3, the DNA is TGTGCCAGCAGCTGGAAAGGTGGGACAGAAGCTTTCTTT. This translates into CASSWKGGTEAFF.

The chain links TRBV12-5 to TRBJ1-1; D may be TRBD1 (5 bases). Looked up from germline, CDR1 is LGHNT and CDR2 is FRNRAP. V was cut by 6 bases and J by 1 base, with 15 bases left in between. This CDR3 region has 15 residues. This CDR3 is CASGLPGGKNTEAFF. Written as DNA, the CDR3 is TGTGCTAGTGGGCTCCCGGGGGGAAAGAACACTGAAGCTTTCTTT.

The chain employs TRBV15 and TRBJ2-7; 9 nucleotides match TRBD2. The CDR3 is 14 residues long. In germline, CDR1 is LNHNV, CDR2 YYDKDF (reference sequence). The junction had 2 bases not matched to a gene; V was cut back by 1 base and J by 4 bases. CDR3 in amino acids: CATSRGTSDYEQYF. The CDR3 DNA reads as TGTGCCACCAGCAGAGGGACTAGCGATTACGAGCAGTACTTC.

The rearrangement joins TRBV21-1 to TRBJ2-2; the table's D gene call, TRBD2, was not cross checked with the DNA. TRBV21-1 is given as a pseudogene. There are 12 residues in the CDR3. The CDR3 spells CASSNEAGELFF. CDR3 coding DNA: TGTGCCAGCAGCAACGAGGCCGGGGAGCTGTTTTTT.

The J gene is TRBJ1-1, the V gene TRBV2, with 7 bases aligning to TRBD1. CDR1 is SNHLY, CDR2 FYNNEI, per germline. The CDR3 runs to 14 residues. Unmatched junction bases numbered 8, after V lost 6 bases and J lost 4 bases. The CDR3 sequence: CASRFATGATEAFF. CDR3 bases: TGTGCCAGCAGGTTCGCTACAGGGGCCACTGAAGCTTTCTTT.

V and J are TRBV9 and TRBJ1-5, with a tentative D call TRBD1 (6 bases). The CDR3 covers 13 residues. V dropped 0 bases and J dropped 9 bases, with 10 bases sitting between them. Germline assignment: CDR1 SGDLS and CDR2 YYNGEE. CDR3 region: CASSVEGVWPQHF. As DNA, the CDR3 is TGTGCCAGCAGCGTAGAGGGGGTTTGGCCCCAGCATTTT.

The V and J genes are TRBV5-6 and TRBJ1-6; 7 bases agree with TRBD1. Trimming cost V 0 bases and J 2 bases; bases outside gene matches: 2. This CDR3 is built from 16 residues. The V gene's germline CDR1 is SGHDT and CDR2 YYEEEE. The CDR3 spells CASSLAGTAYNSPLHF. In nucleotides, the CDR3 is TGTGCCAGCAGCTTGGCCGGGACAGCCTATAATTCACCCCTCCACTTT. Based on the CDR3 plus reference TRBV5-6 and TRBJ1-6, the full variable domain is DAGVTQSPTHLIKTRGQQVTLRCSPKSGHDTVSWYQQALGQGPQFIFQYYEEEERQRGNFPDRFSGHQFPNYSSELNVNALLLGDSALYLCASSLAGTAYNSPLHFGNGTRLTVT.

The rearrangement joins TRBV3-1 (or the pseudogene TRBV3-2) to TRBJ2-5, with 9 bases matching TRBD2. The CDR3 is 18 amino acids. V trimming: 1 base; J trimming: 5 bases; junction bases outside the gene matches: 14. Per germline, CDR1 LGHDT and CDR2 YNNKEL (reference sequence). The CDR3 region is CASSQGVLAGDVGETQYF. The CDR3 DNA follows: TGTGCCAGCAGCCAAGGGGTCTTAGCGGGAGACGTGGGGGAGACCCAGTACTTC.

The rearrangement links TRBV4-2 to TRBJ2-2, with TRBD2 matching over 11 bases. J lost 3 bases, V lost 3 bases, and 6 bases had no gene match. CDR1 and CDR2 (germline): LGHNA, YNFKEQ. The CDR3 has 17 amino acids. CDR3 sequence (DNA): TGTGCCAGCAGCCACCCACTAGCGGGGGACTACACCGGGGAGCTGTTTTTT. This codes for CASSHPLAGDYTGELFF.

By share, this clone counts as medium-sized. The V gene is TRBV29-1, the J gene TRBJ1-2; no clear D gene. In germline, CDR1 is SQVTM, CDR2 ANQGSEA. Deletions cut 5 bases from V and 7 bases from J, with 11 bases between. The CDR3 spans 11 residues. CDR3 sequence reads: CSVLGDGGYTF. The CDR3 DNA reads TGCAGCGTTCTAGGAGACGGTGGCTACACCTTC.

In its sample, this clone was seen many times. The CDR3 spells CASIRSGQGAYEQYF. The CDR3 region has the DNA TGTGCCAGCATCCGAAGCGGACAGGGGGCCTACGAGCAGTACTTC. The rearrangement links TRBV2 to TRBJ2-7; 10 bases line up with TRBD1. The CDR3 is made up of 15 amino acids. CDR1 SNHLY and CDR2 FYNNEI come from the germline V gene. V gave up 7 bases and J gave up 2 bases; unmatched junction bases: 8.

This sequence joins TRBV5-1 and TRBJ1-1; 8 bases are a match to TRBD1. The V segment lost 4 bases and the J segment 7 bases; nucleotides outside the gene matches: 12. Germline CDR1 and CDR2: SGHRS and YFSETQ. This CDR3 has 15 amino acids. CDR3 sequence reads: CASSPGQDRFNEAFF. For the CDR3, the DNA is TGCGCCAGCAGCCCGGGACAGGACCGCTTTAATGAAGCTTTCTTT. Full variable domain (missing parts from reference TRBV5-1 and TRBJ1-1): KAGVTQTPRYLIKTRGQQVTLSCSPISGHRSVSWYQQTPGQGLQFLFEYFSETQRNKGNFPGRFSGRQFSNSRSEMNVSTLELGDSALYLCASSPGQDRFNEAFFGQGTRLTVV.

In nucleotides, the CDR3 is TGCGCCAGCAGCCTTGACCCTCCGACTAGCGGCTACAATGAGCAGTTCTTC. Translating gives CASSLDPPTSGYNEQFF. The genes are TRBV5-1 and TRBJ2-1; 9 bases are shared with TRBD2. The ends lost 4 bases at V and 3 bases at J; junction bases unmatched: 11. Germline V lookup: CDR1 SGHRS, CDR2 YFSETQ. The CDR3 extends over 17 amino acids.

The rearrangement uses TRBV2 and TRBJ2-7, with D perhaps TRBD2 (5 bases). The CDR3 consists of 14 residues. CDR1 and CDR2 from the germline V gene are SNHLY and FYNNEI. Trimming took off 2 bases at V and 3 bases at J, with 11 bases between the two ends. This chain's CDR3 is CASSESRGRYEQYF. In nucleotides, the CDR3 is TGTGCCAGCAGTGAATCCCGGGGTCGCTACGAGCAGTACTTC.

This chain connects TRBV5-1 to TRBJ1-3; D perhaps matches TRBD1 (5 bases). The CDR3 consists of 17 residues. Germline V gene lookup returns CDR1 SGHRS and CDR2 YFSETQ. The V and J ends lost 0 bases and 0 bases respectively, with 13 bases between them. DNA for the CDR3: TGCGCCAGCAGCTTGGCCCTCACAGGTGACTCTGGAAACACCATATATTTT. This codes for CASSLALTGDSGNTIYF. The full variable domain, in which reference TRBV5-1 and TRBJ1-3 provide the parts outside the CDR3, is KAGVTQTPRYLIKTRGQQVTLSCSPISGHRSVSWYQQTPGQGLQFLFEYFSETQRNKGNFPGRFSGRQFSNSRSEMNVSTLELGDSALYLCASSLALTGDSGNTIYFGEGSWLTVV.

V and J are TRBV27 and TRBJ2-7, with TRBD1 matching 7 bases. The CDR3 spans 14 residues. The V segment lost 2 bases and the J segment 6 bases; nucleotides outside the gene matches: 7. The germline V gene encodes CDR1 MNHEY and CDR2 SMNVEV (reference sequence). The CDR3 nucleotides are TGTGCCAGCAGTTTAACAGGGGTTCCCCTCGAGCAGTACTTC. Its protein product is CASSLTGVPLEQYF.

This rearrangement joins TRBV3-1 (or the pseudogene TRBV3-2) to TRBJ1-6, with TRBD1 identical over 7 bases. The CDR3 sequence is 14 residues long. CDR1 LGHDT and CDR2 YNNKEL come from the germline V gene (reference sequence). The trim removed 5 bases at V and 6 bases at J, leaving 4 bases unmatched. In DNA, the CDR3 is TGTGCCAGCAGCGAGGGACAGTCTAATTCACCCCTCCACTTT. This translates into CASSEGQSNSPLHF.

The CDR3 spells CASSLGGQWTSNGYTF. CDR3 nucleotides: TGTGCCAGCAGTTTGGGGGGACAGTGGACCTCGAATGGCTACACCTTC. This chain joins TRBV28 and TRBJ1-2; 7 nucleotides match TRBD1. Trimming removed 3 bases from V and 6 bases from J; junction bases left unmatched: 13. The CDR3 consists of 16 residues. From germline, CDR1 is MDHEN and CDR2 SYDVKM.

The rearrangement uses TRBV5-8 and TRBJ2-5; D gene ambiguous. In germline, CDR1 is SGHTS, CDR2 YDEGEE. The CDR3 consists of 14 residues. V gave up 0 bases and J gave up 1 base, with 7 bases separating them. CDR3 sequence reads: CASSLGAAQETQYF. CDR3 nucleotides: TGTGCCAGCAGCTTGGGGGCAGCCCAAGAGACCCAGTACTTC.

The chain uses TRBV5-1 and TRBJ2-2; 9 positions agree with TRBD2. V was pared by 0 bases and J by 4 bases, with 4 bases of the junction left unmatched. CDR1 is SGHRS, CDR2 YFSETQ, per germline. This CDR3 spans 16 amino acids. The CDR3 region has the DNA TGCGCCAGCAGCTTGGGCGGCGGGAGGGCCACCGGGGAGCTGTTTTTT. It encodes CASSLGGGRATGELFF. Full variable domain (rest looked up from reference TRBV5-1 and TRBJ2-2): KAGVTQTPRYLIKTRGQQVTLSCSPISGHRSVSWYQQTPGQGLQFLFEYFSETQRNKGNFPGRFSGRQFSNSRSEMNVSTLELGDSALYLCASSLGGGRATGELFFGEGSRLTVL.

The chain recombines TRBV30 with TRBJ2-7; D remains ambiguous. CDR3 length: 13 residues. The V gene lost 2 bases and the J gene lost 3 bases, with 11 bases spanning the gap. Germline V CDR1 and CDR2: GTSNPN, SVGIG (reference sequence). CDR3 sequence: CAWSLGSNYEQYF. For the CDR3, the DNA is TGTGCCTGGAGTTTGGGCAGTAACTACGAGCAGTACTTC.

The chain is built from TRBV30 and TRBJ2-1, with 9 bases identical to TRBD2. Germline CDR1 is GTSNPN and CDR2 is SVGIG (reference sequence). J was trimmed by 0 bases and V by 2 bases; bases with no gene match: 8. The CDR3 has 17 amino acids. This chain's CDR3 is CAWSYSGGPSSYNEQFF. The CDR3 nucleotides read TGTGCCTGGAGTTATAGCGGGGGCCCGAGCTCCTACAATGAGCAGTTCTTC.

The chain joins TRBV19 to TRBJ2-2; 8 bases line up with TRBD1. V shed 6 bases, J shed 4 bases, and the junction held 4 bases outside the gene matches. The CDR3 consists of 14 residues. In germline, CDR1 is LNHDA, CDR2 SQIVND (reference sequence). The CDR3 nucleotides read TGTGCCAGTAGGCCAGGGGGCGGCACCGGGGAGCTGTTTTTT. Protein: CASRPGGGTGELFF.

The rearrangement uses TRBV18 and TRBJ1-2; 8 nucleotides agree with TRBD1. Germline V gene data show CDR1 as KGHSH and CDR2 as LQKENI. J gave up 4 bases and V 4 bases, and 8 bases lay outside the gene matches. The CDR3 runs 15 residues. CDR3 amino acids: CASSLGTGSSYGYTF. The CDR3 DNA reads as TGTGCCAGCTCACTAGGGACAGGTTCGTCCTATGGCTACACCTTC. Full variable domain (rest looked up from reference TRBV18 and TRBJ1-2): NAGVMQNPRHLVRRRGQEARLRCSPMKGHSHVYWYRQLPEEGLKFMVYLQKENIIDESGMPKERFSAEFPKEGPSILRIQQVVRGDSAAYFCASSLGTGSSYGYTFGSGTRLTVV.